This entry concerns a single TCR beta chain. Graves' hyperthyroidism was deemed stable given no ophthalmopathy progression within 18 months. Uncontrolled infection, other autoimmune disease, pregnancy or lactation led to exclusion. The study based diagnoses on clinical symptoms, serum thyroxine and TRAb, thyroid ultrasound and orbital computed tomography. This sample is drawn from a study of T cells in Graves' hyperthyroidism and ophthalmopathy. RNA transcripts gave rise to amplified TCR beta CDR3 regions. First-round RT-PCR targeting the TCR CDR3 was performed with the HTBI primer set. Using its own MiXCR run on the multiplex PCR reads, TCRdb lists one record per CDR3 protein. The sample holds nearly 750,000 distinct CDR3 sequences; 35% are singletons and the top ten take around 30%. Germline assignment: CDR1 SGHRS and CDR2 YFSETQ. The CDR3 contains 16 residues. Trimming took off 4 bases at V and 4 bases at J, with 17 bases between the two ends.

The source material was blood. The receptor comes from a woman aged 40-49 years with Graves' hyperthyroidism. The V gene is TRBV5-1, the J gene TRBJ2-2, with D possibly being TRBD2 (7 bases). The chain's CDR3 is CASSQATSRGTGELFF. The CDR3 DNA sequence: TGCGCCAGCAGCCAGGCGACTAGCAGGGGCACCGGGGAGCTGTTTTTT.